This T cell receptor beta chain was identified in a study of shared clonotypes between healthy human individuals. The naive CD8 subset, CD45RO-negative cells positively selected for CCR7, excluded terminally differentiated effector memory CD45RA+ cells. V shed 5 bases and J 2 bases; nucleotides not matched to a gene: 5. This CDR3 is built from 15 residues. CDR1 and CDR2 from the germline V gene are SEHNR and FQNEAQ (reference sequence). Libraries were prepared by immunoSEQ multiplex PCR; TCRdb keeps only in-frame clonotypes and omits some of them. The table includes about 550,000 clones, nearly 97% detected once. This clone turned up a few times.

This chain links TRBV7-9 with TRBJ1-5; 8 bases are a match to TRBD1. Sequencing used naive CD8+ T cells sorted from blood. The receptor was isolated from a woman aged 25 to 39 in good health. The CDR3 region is CASSGQGQGNQPQHF. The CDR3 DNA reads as TGTGCCAGCAGCGGACAGGGACAGGGCAATCAGCCCCAGCATTTT.